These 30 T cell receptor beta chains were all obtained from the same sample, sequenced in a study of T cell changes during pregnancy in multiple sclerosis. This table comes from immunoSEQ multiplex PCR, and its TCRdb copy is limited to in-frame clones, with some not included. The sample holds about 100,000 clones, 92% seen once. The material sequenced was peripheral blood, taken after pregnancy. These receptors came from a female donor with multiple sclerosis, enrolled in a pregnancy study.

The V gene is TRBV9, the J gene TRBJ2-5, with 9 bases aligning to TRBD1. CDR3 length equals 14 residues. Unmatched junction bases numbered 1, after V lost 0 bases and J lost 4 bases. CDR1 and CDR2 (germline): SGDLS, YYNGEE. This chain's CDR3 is CASSVVDRGETQYF. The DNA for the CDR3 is TGTGCCAGCAGCGTAGTGGACAGGGGAGAGACCCAGTACTTC.

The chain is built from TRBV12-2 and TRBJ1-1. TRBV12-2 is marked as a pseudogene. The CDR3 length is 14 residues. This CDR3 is CASRLVRENTEAFF. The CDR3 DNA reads TGTGCAAGTCGCTTAGTACGGGAGAACACTGAAGCTTTCTTT.

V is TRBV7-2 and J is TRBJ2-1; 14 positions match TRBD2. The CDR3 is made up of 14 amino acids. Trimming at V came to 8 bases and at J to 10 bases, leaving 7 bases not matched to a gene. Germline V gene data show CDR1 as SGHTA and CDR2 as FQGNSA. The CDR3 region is CASGTSGGLREQFF. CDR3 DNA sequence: TGTGCCAGCGGGACTAGCGGGGGACTTCGGGAGCAGTTCTTC.

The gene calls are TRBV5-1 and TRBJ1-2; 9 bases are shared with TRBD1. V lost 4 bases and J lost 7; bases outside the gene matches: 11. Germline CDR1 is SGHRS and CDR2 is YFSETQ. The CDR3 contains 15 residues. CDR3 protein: CASSSTTGGAGGYTF. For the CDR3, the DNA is TGCGCCAGCAGCAGCACAACAGGGGGCGCAGGTGGCTACACCTTC.

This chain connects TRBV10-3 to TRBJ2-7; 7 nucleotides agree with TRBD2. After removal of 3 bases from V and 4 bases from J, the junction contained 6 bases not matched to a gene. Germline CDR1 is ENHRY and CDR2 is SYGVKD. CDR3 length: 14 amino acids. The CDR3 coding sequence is TGTGCCATCAGTGATGGGGGGGGTAGATACGAGCAGTACTTC. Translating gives CAISDGGGRYEQYF.

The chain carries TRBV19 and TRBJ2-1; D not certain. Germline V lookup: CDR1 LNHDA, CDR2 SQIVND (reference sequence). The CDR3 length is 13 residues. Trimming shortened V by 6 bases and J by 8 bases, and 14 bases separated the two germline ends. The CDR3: CASSRSGVDEQFF. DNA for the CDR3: TGTGCCAGTAGCCGGAGTGGTGTAGATGAGCAGTTCTTC.

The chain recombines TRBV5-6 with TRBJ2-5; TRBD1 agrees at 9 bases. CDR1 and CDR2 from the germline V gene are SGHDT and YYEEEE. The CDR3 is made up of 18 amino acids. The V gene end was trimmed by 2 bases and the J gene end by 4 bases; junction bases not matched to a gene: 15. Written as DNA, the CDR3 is TGTGCCAGCAGCTTAAGCCGGGACAGGGAGGAGTGGGGAGAGACCCAGTACTTC. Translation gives CASSLSRDREEWGETQYF.

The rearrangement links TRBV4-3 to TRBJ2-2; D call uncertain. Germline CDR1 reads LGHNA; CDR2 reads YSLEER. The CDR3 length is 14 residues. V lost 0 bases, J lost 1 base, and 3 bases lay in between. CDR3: CASSQDLNTGELFF. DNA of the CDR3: TGCGCCAGCAGCCAAGATCTGAACACCGGGGAGCTGTTTTTT.

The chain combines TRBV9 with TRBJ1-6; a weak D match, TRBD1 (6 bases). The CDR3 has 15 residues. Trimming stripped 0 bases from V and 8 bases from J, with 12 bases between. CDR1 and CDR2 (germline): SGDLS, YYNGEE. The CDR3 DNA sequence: TGTGCCAGCAGCGTAGAGGGGGAAACTGATTCACCCCTCCACTTT. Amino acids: CASSVEGETDSPLHF.

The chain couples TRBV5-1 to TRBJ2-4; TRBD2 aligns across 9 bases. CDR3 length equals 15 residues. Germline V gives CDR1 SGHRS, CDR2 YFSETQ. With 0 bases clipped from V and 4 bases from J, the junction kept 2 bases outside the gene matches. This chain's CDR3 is CASSLEAGGKNIQYF. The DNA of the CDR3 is TGCGCCAGCAGCTTGGAGGCGGGAGGGAAAAACATTCAGTACTTC.

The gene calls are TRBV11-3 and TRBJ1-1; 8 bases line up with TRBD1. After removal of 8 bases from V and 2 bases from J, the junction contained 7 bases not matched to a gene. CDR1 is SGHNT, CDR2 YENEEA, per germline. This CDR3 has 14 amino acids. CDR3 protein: CASSPDRGNTEAFF. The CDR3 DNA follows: TGTGCCAGCTCACCCGACAGGGGAAACACTGAAGCTTTCTTT.

The CDR3 loop is CASSGQGSGNTIYF. CDR3 DNA sequence: TGTGCCAGCAGCGGACAGGGCTCCGGAAACACCATATATTTT. The chain has TRBV9 and TRBJ1-3; TRBD1 matches 7 bases. Unmatched junction bases numbered 4, after V lost 3 bases and J lost 4 bases. Germline V CDR1 and CDR2: SGDLS, YYNGEE. The CDR3 runs 14 residues.

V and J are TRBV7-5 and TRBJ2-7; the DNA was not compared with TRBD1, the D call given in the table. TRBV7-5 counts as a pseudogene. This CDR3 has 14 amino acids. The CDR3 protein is CARSLSGQGDEQYF. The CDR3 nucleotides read TGTGCCAGAAGCTTATCGGGACAGGGGGACGAGCAGTACTTC.

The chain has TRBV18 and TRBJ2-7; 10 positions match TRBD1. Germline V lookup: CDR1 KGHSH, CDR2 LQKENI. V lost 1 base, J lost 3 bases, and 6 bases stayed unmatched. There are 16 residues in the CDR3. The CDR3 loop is CASSPRGTGAIYEQYF. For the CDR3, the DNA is TGTGCCAGCTCACCACGCGGGACAGGGGCCATCTACGAGCAGTACTTC.

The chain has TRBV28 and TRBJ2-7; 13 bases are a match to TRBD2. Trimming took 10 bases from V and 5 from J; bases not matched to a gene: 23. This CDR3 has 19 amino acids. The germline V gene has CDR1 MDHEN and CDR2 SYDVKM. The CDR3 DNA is TGTGCCAAACTTGGACTAGCGGGAGATGATCGGAGTATACGACACGAGCAGTACTTC. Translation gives CAKLGLAGDDRSIRHEQYF.

The CDR3 loop is CASSLKIGTSGNHEQFF. CDR3 sequence (DNA): TGTGCCAGCAGCTTAAAGATCGGGACTAGCGGGAACCATGAGCAGTTCTTC. This chain uses TRBV7-3 with TRBJ2-1, with 13 nucleotides matching TRBD2. V shed 1 base, J shed 8 bases, and the junction held 8 bases outside the gene matches. The CDR3 covers 17 residues. The germline gives CDR1 SGHTA, CDR2 FQGTGA.

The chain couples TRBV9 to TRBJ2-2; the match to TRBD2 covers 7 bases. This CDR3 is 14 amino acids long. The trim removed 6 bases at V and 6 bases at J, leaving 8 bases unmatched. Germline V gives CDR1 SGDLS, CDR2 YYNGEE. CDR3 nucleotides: TGTGCCAGCACCAACCCGGGGAGGGCCGGGGAGCTGTTTTTT. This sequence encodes CASTNPGRAGELFF.

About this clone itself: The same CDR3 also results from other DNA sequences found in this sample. CDR3 DNA sequence: TGTGCCAGCAGCTTGGGCGGCGGTAGCTCCTACAATGAGCAGTTCTTC. As protein: CASSLGGGSSYNEQFF. The chain joins TRBV5-4 to TRBJ2-1; D is undetermined. The CDR3 covers 16 residues. Germline lookup yields CDR1 SGHNT and CDR2 YYREEE (reference sequence). The ends were cut back, 0 bases at V and 0 bases at J, with 10 bases in the middle. Drawing the rest from reference TRBV5-4 and TRBJ2-1, the complete variable domain is ETGVTQSPTHLIKTRGQQVTLRCSSQSGHNTVSWYQQALGQGPQFIFQYYREEENGRGNFPPRFSGLQFPNYSSELNVNALELDDSALYLCASSLGGGSSYNEQFFGPGTRLTVL.

The CDR3 spells CASSPIDRVNTEAFF. CDR3 bases: TGTGCCAGCAGCCCTATCGACAGGGTGAACACTGAAGCTTTCTTT. This rearrangement joins TRBV9 to TRBJ1-1, with TRBD1 identical over 7 bases. This CDR3 has 15 residues. Germline V gene data show CDR1 as SGDLS and CDR2 as YYNGEE. V shed 4 bases, J shed 0 bases, and the junction held 6 bases outside the gene matches.

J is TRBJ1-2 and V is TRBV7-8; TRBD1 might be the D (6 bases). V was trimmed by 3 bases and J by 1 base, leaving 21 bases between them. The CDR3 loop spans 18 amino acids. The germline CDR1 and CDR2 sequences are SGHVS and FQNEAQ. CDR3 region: CASSLAPPPGVINYGYTF. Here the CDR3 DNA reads TGTGCCAGCAGCTTGGCTCCCCCGCCAGGGGTAATTAACTATGGCTACACCTTC.

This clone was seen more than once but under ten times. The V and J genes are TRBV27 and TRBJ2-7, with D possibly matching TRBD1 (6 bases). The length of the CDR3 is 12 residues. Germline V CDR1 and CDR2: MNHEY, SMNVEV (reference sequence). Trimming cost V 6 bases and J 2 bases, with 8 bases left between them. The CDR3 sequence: CASRTGPYEQYF. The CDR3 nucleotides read TGTGCCAGCAGAACAGGGCCCTACGAGCAGTACTTC.

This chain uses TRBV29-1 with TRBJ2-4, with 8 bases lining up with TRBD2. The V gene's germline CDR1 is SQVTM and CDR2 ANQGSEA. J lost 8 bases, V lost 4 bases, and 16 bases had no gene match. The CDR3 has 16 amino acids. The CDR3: CSVGGAGGRKADIQYF. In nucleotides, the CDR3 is TGCAGCGTTGGGGGGGCGGGGGGCCGCAAAGCGGACATTCAGTACTTC.

The CDR3: CASSPATGTAAKVQFF. The CDR3 region has the DNA TGTGCCAGCAGTCCTGCTACCGGGACTGCCGCAAAGGTGCAGTTCTTC. The chain couples TRBV7-8 to TRBJ2-1, with D perhaps TRBD2 (6 bases). The length of the CDR3 is 16 residues. Trimming took off 6 bases at V and 12 bases at J, with 27 bases between the two ends. CDR1 is SGHVS, CDR2 FQNEAQ, per germline.

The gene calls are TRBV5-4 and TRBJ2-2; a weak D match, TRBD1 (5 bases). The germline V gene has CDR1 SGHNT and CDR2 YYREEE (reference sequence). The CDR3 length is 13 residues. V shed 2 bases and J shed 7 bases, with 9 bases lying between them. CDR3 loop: CASSFGALGELFF. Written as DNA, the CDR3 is TGTGCCAGCAGCTTTGGGGCCCTCGGGGAGCTGTTTTTT.

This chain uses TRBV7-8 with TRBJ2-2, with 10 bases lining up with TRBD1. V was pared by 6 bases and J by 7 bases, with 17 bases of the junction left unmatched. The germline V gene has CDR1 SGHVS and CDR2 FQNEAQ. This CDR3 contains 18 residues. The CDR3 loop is CASRDRGQGLRNGGELFF. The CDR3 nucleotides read TGTGCCAGCAGAGACAGGGGGCAGGGGTTGCGGAATGGCGGGGAGCTGTTTTTT. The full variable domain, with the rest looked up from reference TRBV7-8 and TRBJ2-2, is GAGVSQSPRYKVAKRGQDVALRCDPISGHVSLFWYQQALGQGPEFLTYFQNEAQLDKSGLPSDRFFAERPEGSVSTLKIQRTQQEDSAVYLCASRDRGQGLRNGGELFFGEGSRLTVL.

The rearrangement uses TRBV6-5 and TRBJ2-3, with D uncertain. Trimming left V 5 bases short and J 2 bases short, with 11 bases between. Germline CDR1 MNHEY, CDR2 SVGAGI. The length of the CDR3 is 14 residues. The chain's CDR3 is CASSPSRDTDTQYF. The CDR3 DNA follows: TGTGCCAGCAGTCCCTCCCGCGACACAGATACGCAGTATTTT.

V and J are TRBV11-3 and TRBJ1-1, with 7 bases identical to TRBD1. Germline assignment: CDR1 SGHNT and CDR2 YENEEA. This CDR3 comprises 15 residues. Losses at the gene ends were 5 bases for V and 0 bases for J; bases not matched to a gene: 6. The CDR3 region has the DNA TGTGCCAGCAGCCCGAACAGGGGATTGAACACTGAAGCTTTCTTT. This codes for CASSPNRGLNTEAFF.

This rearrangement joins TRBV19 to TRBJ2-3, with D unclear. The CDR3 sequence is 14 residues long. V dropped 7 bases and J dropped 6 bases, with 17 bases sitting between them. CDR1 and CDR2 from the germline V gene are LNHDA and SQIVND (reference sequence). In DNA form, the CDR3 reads TGTGCCAGTACCCTTGGAGATCTTCGGGATACGCAGTATTTT. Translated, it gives CASTLGDLRDTQYF.

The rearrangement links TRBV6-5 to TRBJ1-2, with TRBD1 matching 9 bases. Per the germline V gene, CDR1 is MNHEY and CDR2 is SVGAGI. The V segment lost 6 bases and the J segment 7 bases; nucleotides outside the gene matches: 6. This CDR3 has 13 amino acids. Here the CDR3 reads CASRETGGVGYTF. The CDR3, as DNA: TGTGCCAGCAGGGAAACAGGGGGCGTTGGCTACACCTTC.

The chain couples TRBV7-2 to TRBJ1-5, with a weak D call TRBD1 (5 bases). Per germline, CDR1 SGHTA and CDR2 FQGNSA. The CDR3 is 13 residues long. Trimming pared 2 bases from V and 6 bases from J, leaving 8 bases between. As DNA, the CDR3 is TGTGCCAGCAGCTTAAGGGGAATTCAGCCCCAGCATTTT. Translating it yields CASSLRGIQPQHF.